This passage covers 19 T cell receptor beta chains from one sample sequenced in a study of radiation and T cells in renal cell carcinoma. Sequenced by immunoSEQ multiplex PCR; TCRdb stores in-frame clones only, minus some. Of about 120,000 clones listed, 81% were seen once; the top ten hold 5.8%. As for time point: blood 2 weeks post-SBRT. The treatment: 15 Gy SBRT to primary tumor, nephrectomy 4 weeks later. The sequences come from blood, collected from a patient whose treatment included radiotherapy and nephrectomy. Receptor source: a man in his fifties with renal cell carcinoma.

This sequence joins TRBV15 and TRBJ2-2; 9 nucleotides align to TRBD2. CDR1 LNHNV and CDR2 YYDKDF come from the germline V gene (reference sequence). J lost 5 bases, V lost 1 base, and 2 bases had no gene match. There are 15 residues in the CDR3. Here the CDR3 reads CATSRVAGVTGELFF. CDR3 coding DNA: TGTGCCACCAGCAGAGTAGCGGGAGTTACCGGGGAGCTGTTTTTT.

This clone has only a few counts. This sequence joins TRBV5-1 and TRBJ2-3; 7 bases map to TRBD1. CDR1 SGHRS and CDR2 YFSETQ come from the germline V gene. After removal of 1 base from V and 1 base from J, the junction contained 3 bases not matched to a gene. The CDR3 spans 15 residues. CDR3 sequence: CASSLTGQRTDTQYF. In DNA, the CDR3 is TGCGCCAGCAGCTTGACGGGACAGCGCACAGATACGCAGTATTTT.

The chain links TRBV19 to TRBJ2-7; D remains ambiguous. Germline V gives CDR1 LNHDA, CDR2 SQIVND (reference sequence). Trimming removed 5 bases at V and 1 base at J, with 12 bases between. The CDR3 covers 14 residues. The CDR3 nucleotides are TGTGCCAGTAGTTCCCGGACGTCATCCTACGAGCAGTACTTC. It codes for CASSSRTSSYEQYF.

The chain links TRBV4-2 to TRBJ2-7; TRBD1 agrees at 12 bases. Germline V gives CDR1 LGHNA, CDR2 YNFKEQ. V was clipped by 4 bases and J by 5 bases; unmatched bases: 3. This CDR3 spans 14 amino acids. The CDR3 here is CASSRGTGGDEQYF. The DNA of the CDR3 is TGTGCCAGCAGCCGAGGGACAGGGGGCGACGAGCAGTACTTC.

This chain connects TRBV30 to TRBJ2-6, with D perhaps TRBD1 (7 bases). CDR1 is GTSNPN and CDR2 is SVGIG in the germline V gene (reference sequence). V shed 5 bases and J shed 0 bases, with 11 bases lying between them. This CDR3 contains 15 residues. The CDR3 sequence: CAWSEGASGANVLTF. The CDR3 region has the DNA TGTGCCTGGTCGGAGGGGGCCTCTGGGGCCAACGTCCTGACTTTC.

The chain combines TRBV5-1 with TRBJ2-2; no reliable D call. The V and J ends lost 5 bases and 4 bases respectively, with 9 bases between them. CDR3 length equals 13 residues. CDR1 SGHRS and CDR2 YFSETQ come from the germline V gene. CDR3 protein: CASRRDSTGELFF. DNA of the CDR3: TGCGCCAGCAGAAGGGATAGCACCGGGGAGCTGTTTTTT.

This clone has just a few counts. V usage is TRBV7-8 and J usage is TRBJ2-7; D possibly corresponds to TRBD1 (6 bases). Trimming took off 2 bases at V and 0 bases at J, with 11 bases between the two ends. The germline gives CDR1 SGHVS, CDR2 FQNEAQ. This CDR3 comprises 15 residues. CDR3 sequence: CASSLFQGSSYEQYF. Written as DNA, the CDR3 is TGTGCCAGCAGCTTATTTCAGGGGAGCTCCTACGAGCAGTACTTC. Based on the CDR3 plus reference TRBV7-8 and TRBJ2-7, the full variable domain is GAGVSQSPRYKVAKRGQDVALRCDPISGHVSLFWYQQALGQGPEFLTYFQNEAQLDKSGLPSDRFFAERPEGSVSTLKIQRTQQEDSAVYLCASSLFQGSSYEQYFGPGTRLTVT.

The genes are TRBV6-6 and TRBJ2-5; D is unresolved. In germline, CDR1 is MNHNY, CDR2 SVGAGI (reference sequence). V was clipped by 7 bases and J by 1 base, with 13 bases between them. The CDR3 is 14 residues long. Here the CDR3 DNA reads TGTGCCAGCAACCACCCCCAGCGCCAAGAGACCCAGTACTTC. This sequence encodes CASNHPQRQETQYF.

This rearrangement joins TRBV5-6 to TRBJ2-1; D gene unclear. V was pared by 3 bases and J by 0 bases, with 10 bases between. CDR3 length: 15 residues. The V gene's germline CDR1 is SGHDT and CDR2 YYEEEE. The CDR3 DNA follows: TGTGCCAGCAGCTCAGACCCGAACTCCTACAATGAGCAGTTCTTC. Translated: CASSSDPNSYNEQFF.

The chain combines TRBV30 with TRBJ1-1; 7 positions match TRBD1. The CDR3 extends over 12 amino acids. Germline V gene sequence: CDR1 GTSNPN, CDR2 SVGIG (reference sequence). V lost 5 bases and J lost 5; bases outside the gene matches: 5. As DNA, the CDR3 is TGTGCCTGGGACAGGGATGGGACTGAAGCTTTCTTT. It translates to CAWDRDGTEAFF. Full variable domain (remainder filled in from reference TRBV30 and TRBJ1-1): SQTIHQWPATLVQPVGSPLSLECTVEGTSNPNLYWYRQAAGRGLQLLFYSVGIGQISSEVPQNLSASRPQDRQFILSSKKLLLSDSGFYLCAWDRDGTEAFFGQGTRLTVV.

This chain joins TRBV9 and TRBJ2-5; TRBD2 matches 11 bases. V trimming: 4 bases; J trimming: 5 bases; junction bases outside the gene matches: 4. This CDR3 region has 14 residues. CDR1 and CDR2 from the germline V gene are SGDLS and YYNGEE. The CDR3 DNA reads TGTGCCAGCAGCACTAGCGGGAGTGGGGAGACCCAGTACTTC. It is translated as CASSTSGSGETQYF. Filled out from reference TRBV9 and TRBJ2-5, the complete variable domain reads DSGVTQTPKHLITATGQRVTLRCSPRSGDLSVYWYQQSLDQGLQFLIQYYNGEERAKGNILERFSAQQFPDLHSELNLSSLELGDSALYFCASSTSGSGETQYFGPGTRLLVL.

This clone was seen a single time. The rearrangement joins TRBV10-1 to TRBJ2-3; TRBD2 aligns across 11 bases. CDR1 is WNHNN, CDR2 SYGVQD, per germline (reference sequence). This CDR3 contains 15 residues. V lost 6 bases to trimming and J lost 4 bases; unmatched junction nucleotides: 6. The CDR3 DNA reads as TGCGCCAGCAGCCCTAGCGGGAGGAGGGCAGATACGCAGTATTTT. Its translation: CASSPSGRRADTQYF.

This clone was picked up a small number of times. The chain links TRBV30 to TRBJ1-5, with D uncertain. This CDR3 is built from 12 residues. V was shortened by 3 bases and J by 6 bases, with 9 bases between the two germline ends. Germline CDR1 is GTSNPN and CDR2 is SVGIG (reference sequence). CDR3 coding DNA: TGTGCCTGGAGGGAAGGTGCTCAGCCCCAGCATTTT. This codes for CAWREGAQPQHF.

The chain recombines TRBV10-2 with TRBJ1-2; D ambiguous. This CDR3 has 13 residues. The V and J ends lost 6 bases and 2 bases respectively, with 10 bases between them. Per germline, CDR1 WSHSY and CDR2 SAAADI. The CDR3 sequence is CASSPMTNYGYTF. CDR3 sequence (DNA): TGCGCCAGCAGCCCAATGACCAACTATGGCTACACCTTC.

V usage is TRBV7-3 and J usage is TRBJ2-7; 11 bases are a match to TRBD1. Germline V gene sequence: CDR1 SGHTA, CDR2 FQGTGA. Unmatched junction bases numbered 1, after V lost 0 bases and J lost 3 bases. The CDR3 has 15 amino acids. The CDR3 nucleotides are TGTGCCAGCAGCTTAACCGGGACAGGGGGCTACGAGCAGTACTTC. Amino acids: CASSLTGTGGYEQYF.

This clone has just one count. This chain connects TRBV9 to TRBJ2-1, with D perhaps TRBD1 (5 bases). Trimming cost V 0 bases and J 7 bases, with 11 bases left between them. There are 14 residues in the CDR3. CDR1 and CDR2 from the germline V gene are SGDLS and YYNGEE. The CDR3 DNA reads TGTGCCAGCAGCGTAGTTTCAGGGTCAAATGAGCAGTTCTTC. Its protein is CASSVVSGSNEQFF.

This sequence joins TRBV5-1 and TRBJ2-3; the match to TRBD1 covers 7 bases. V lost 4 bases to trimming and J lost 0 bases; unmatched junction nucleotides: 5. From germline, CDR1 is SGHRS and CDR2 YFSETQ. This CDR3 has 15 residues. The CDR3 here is CASSDGQASTDTQYF. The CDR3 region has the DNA TGCGCCAGCAGCGATGGACAGGCTAGCACAGATACGCAGTATTTT.

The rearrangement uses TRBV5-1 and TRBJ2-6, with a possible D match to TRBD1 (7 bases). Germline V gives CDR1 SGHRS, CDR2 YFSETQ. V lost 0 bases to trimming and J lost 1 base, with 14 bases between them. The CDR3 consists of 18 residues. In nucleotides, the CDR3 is TGCGCCAGCAGCTTGGTTCAGGGGGACTCTTCTGGGGCCAACGTCCTGACTTTC. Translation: CASSLVQGDSSGANVLTF.

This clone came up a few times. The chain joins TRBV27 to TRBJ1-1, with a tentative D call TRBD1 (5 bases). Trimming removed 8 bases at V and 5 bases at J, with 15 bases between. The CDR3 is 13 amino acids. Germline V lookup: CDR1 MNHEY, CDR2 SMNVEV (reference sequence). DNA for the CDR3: TGTGCCAGCCAGGGCCACGCGGGTACTGAAGCTTTCTTT. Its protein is CASQGHAGTEAFF.